This T cell receptor beta chain comes out of a study of Graves' ophthalmopathy and Graves' hyperthyroidism. The overall study: Ophthalmopathy absent within 18 months of follow-up marked hyperthyroidism as stable.

Points from the study as a whole: Researchers report that a 13-signature model separated ophthalmopathy from stable hyperthyroidism, posting less than 90% sensitivity and 65% to 82% specificity.

The study amplified TCR beta CDR3 regions using RNA transcripts. Second-round multiplex PCR followed a first-round RT-PCR using HTBI primers. TCRdb reprocessed the multiplex PCR reads with MiXCR, giving one entry per CDR3 protein. The table includes around 1,000,000 distinct CDR3 sequences, less than 45% detected once. In this cohort, patients with other autoimmune diseases, uncontrolled infections, pregnancy or lactation were excluded. Clinical symptoms, serum thyroxine, TRAb, thyroid ultrasound and orbital computed tomography formed the basis of diagnosis. Ten or more counts support this clonotype. What it binds is unknown. This CDR3 spans 12 amino acids. The V gene's germline CDR1 is WSHSY and CDR2 SAAADI. With V trimmed by 11 bases and J by 6 bases, 7 bases remained unmatched.

This TCR came from an adult man with Graves' hyperthyroidism. The chain employs TRBV10-2 and TRBJ1-5, with 7 nucleotides matching TRBD1. Material for sequencing was peripheral blood or thyroid tissue (not recorded which). In DNA, the CDR3 is TGCGCCTCAGGACAGGTTTTTCAGCCCCAGCATTTT. Residues: CASGQVFQPQHF.